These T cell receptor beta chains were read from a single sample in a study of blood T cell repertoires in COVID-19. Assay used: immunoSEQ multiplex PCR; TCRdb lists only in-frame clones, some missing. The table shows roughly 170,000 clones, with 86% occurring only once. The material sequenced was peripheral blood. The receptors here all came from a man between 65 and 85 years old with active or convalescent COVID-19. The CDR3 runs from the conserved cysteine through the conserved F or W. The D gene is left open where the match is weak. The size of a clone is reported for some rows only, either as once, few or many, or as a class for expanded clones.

CASSSDRGWLQPQHF,TGTGCCAGCAGCTCAGACAGGGGGTGGCTTCAGCCCCAGCATTTT,TRBJ1-5,TRBD1,NA,TRBV7-9
CASSITTGRLNTEAFF,TGTGCCAGCTCAATAACGACAGGGCGGCTGAACACTGAAGCTTTCTTT,TRBJ1-1,TRBD1,NA,TRBV18
CASSLAAGGMNNEQFF,TGTGCCAGCAGCTTAGCCGCAGGGGGCATGAACAATGAGCAGTTCTTC,TRBJ2-1,TRBD1,NA,TRBV7-2
CASSQDDRQETQYF,TGCGCCAGCAGCCAAGATGACAGACAAGAGACCCAGTACTTC,TRBJ2-5,NA,NA,TRBV4-3
CAISESEGGGNTIYF,TGTGCCATCAGTGAGTCGGAGGGTGGCGGAAACACCATATATTTT,TRBJ1-3,NA,NA,TRBV10-3
CASSFQGPPWQPQHF,TGTGCCAGCAGCTTTCAGGGCCCACCTTGGCAGCCCCAGCATTTT,TRBJ1-5,NA,NA,TRBV7-2
CASSSPRQGAVRHGYTF,TGTGCCAGCAGTTCTCCTAGACAGGGGGCAGTTCGGCATGGCTACACCTTC,TRBJ1-2,TRBD1,NA,TRBV28
CASSLRVGNSPLHF,TGTGCCAGCAGCTTACGGGTCGGTAATTCACCCCTCCACTTT,TRBJ1-6,NA,NA,TRBV7-3
CASSQSSETQYF,TGCGCCAGCAGTCAATCGAGCGAGACCCAGTACTTC,TRBJ2-5,NA,NA,TRBV23-1
CASSPPRQGSYNEQFF,TGTGCCAGCTCACCTCCACGACAGGGGTCCTACAATGAGCAGTTCTTC,TRBJ2-1,TRBD1,NA,TRBV18
CASSRGKNIQYF,TGTGCCAGCAGCCGGGGAAAAAACATTCAGTACTTC,TRBJ2-4,NA,once,TRBV5-5
CASSLLAGTGYNEQFF,TGTGCCAGCAGCTTACTAGCGGGAACGGGCTACAATGAGCAGTTCTTC,TRBJ2-1,TRBD2,NA,TRBV7-3
CSVAGGQGARDTIYF,TGCAGCGTTGCTGGGGGACAGGGGGCGCGGGACACCATATATTTT,TRBJ1-3,TRBD1,NA,TRBV29-1
CASSLNSGATNEKLFF,TGCGCCAGCAGCTTGAACAGTGGTGCAACTAATGAAAAACTGTTTTTT,TRBJ1-4,NA,NA,TRBV5-1
CASSDRGGQPQHF,TGTGCCAGCAGCGACAGGGGAGGACAGCCCCAGCATTTT,TRBJ1-5,TRBD1,NA,TRBV6-2/TRBV6-3
CATSETGTGLSSTDTQYF,TGTGCCACCAGTGAAACCGGGACAGGGTTATCGAGCACAGATACGCAGTATTTT,TRBJ2-3,TRBD1,NA,TRBV24-1
CATSERDIHEQFF,TGTGCCACCAGTGAAAGGGACATCCATGAGCAGTTCTTC,TRBJ2-1,NA,NA,TRBV24-1
CASSPLRDTPKEQYF,TGTGCCAGCTCGCCTCTCCGGGACACCCCAAAGGAGCAGTACTTC,TRBJ2-7,NA,once,TRBV18
CAWSETGNTIYF,TGTGCCTGGAGTGAAACAGGAAACACCATATATTTT,TRBJ1-3,NA,NA,TRBV30
CASSLDGLGNQPQHF,TGTGCCAGCAGCTTAGACGGACTGGGGAATCAGCCCCAGCATTTT,TRBJ1-5,NA,few,TRBV7-2
CASSATGTSGSSEQFF,TGCGCCAGCAGCGCGACCGGGACTAGCGGGAGTAGTGAGCAGTTCTTC,TRBJ2-1,TRBD2,NA,TRBV5-1
CASSFGTSGRDNEQFF,TGCGCCAGCAGCTTCGGGACTAGCGGGAGAGACAATGAGCAGTTCTTC,TRBJ2-1,TRBD2,NA,TRBV5-1
CASSPSGRRTGELFF,TGTGCCAGCAGCCCTAGCGGGAGACGGACCGGGGAGCTGTTTTTT,TRBJ2-2,TRBD2,NA,TRBV7-9
CASSLLRDTSWSNQPQHF,TGTGCCAGCAGCTTACTTAGGGACACAAGTTGGAGCAATCAGCCCCAGCATTTT,TRBJ1-5,NA,few,TRBV7-8